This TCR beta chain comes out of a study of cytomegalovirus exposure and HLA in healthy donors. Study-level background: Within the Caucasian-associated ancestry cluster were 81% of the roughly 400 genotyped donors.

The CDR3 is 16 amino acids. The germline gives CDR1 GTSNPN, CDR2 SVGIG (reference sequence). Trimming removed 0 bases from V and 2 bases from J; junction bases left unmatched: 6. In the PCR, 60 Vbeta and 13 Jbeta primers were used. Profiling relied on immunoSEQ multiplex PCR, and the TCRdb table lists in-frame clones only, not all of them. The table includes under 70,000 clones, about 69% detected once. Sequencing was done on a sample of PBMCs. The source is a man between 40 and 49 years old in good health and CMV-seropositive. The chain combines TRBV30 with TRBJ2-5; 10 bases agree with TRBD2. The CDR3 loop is CAWSVKRGGLQETQYF. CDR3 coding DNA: TGTGCCTGGAGTGTAAAGCGGGGGGGCCTACAAGAGACCCAGTACTTC.